Given below is one TCR beta chain in context. This sample stems from a study of graft-versus-host responses after intestinal transplantation. For the study at large: Induction using anti-thymocyte globulin, followed by tacrolimus and steroids for two to three years, was given to all recipients.

The table came from immunoSEQ multiplex PCR; TCRdb's copy has only in-frame clones and leaves some out. The profile shows 40,000 or so clones, 80% to 95% of them singletons. The V and J ends lost 3 bases and 2 bases, in that order; junction bases with no gene match: 1. CDR3 size: 15 residues. Germline V lookup: CDR1 MGHRA, CDR2 YSYEKL. This sequence joins TRBV4-1 and TRBJ1-4; 9 bases align to TRBD1. This sequence was found in a human patient who received an intestinal transplant, so some T cells may come from the graft donor. The specimen comprised PBMCs, sampled around 720 days after intestinal transplantation. Written as DNA, the CDR3 is TGCGCCAGCAGCCACGGGACAGGGACTAATGAAAAACTGTTTTTT. This sequence encodes CASSHGTGTNEKLFF.